The clone carrying this T cell receptor beta chain was seen at least ten times. Its antigen is unidentified. TCRdb itself ran the 5' RACE reads through MiXCR, one entry per CDR3 protein. The sample has some 500,000 distinct CDR3 sequences; 20% to 25% are singletons. CDR3 length: 14 residues. With 5 bases removed from V and 0 bases from J, the gap between germline ends came to 11 bases. These data belong to a study of identical twins. Findings and caveats of the study: Conclusions were based on cross-sectional statistical analysis, without following the same donors.

This sample was also put to use in a study of T cells expressing NK-cell markers.

Sample: CD4+ T cells sorted from blood. This clonotype was obtained from a woman in her late teens or twenties in good health. The genes are TRBV12-3 or TRBV12-4 and TRBJ2-7; perhaps TRBD1 as D (6 bases). The CDR3 reads CASSTRTASYEQYF. The CDR3, as DNA: TGTGCCAGCAGTACCCGGACAGCCTCCTACGAGCAGTACTTC.